The rows below give T cell receptor beta chains drawn from one sample of a study of T cell changes during pregnancy in multiple sclerosis. Measured with immunoSEQ multiplex PCR; TCRdb has only the in-frame clones, and not every one. The sample consists of tens of thousands of clones, 93% of them appearing once. The sequencing used peripheral blood, collected in the second trimester of pregnancy. Receptors were obtained from a female donor with multiple sclerosis, enrolled in a pregnancy study. Each CDR3 is given with its conserved first and last residue. Fields, in order: J gene, V gene, D gene, clone size, CDR3 DNA, CDR3 protein. A D gene is named only where the DNA matches it firmly. For some rows the clone size is stated as once, few or many, or as a class when expanded; others skip it.

>TRBJ1-1|TRBV11-3|-|-
TGTGCCAGCAGCTCCCCAGGGGCCAGAAAAGCTTTCTTT
CASSSPGARKAFF
>TRBJ2-7|TRBV5-1|-|-
TGCGCCAGCAGCTCTGACCGGGGGGCCGAGCAGTACTTC
CASSSDRGAEQYF
>TRBJ2-7|TRBV21-1|-|-
TGTGCCAGCGGAACCTTGGACAGGAACGAGCAGTACTTC
CASGTLDRNEQYF
>TRBJ1-1|TRBV27|-|-
TGTGCCAGCAGTTTTTTGGACCGGGGGACTGAAGCTTTCTTT
CASSFLDRGTEAFF
>TRBJ1-3|TRBV4-1|TRBD1|-
TGCGCCAGCAGCCAAGGGTCATCCGGGACAGTCCTCGGAGGCACCATATATTTT
CASSQGSSGTVLGGTIYF
>TRBJ2-7|TRBV7-2|-|once
TGTGCCAGCAGCTTAGGTATTCCCTACGAGCAGTACTTC
CASSLGIPYEQYF
>TRBJ2-1|TRBV6-5|-|-
TGTGCCAGCAGTTACCTAGGAACCCGGGTCGTCGGGGAGCAGTTCTTC
CASSYLGTRVVGEQFF
>TRBJ1-2|TRBV4-1|-|-
TGCGCCAGCAGCCCAGGGGTAGGGGTAATTGGCTACACCTTC
CASSPGVGVIGYTF
>TRBJ1-1|TRBV15|-|-
TGTGCCACCAGCAGAGGTGGGAGGGGTACTGAAGCTTTCTTT
CATSRGGRGTEAFF
>TRBJ2-5|TRBV4-1|-|-
TGCGCCAGCAGCCAAGTTCTAGCATCCCGGGAGACCCAGTACTTC
CASSQVLASRETQYF
>TRBJ1-1|TRBV28|-|-
TGTGCCAGCAGCCCAGGGGCATGGAACACTGAAGCTTTCTTT
CASSPGAWNTEAFF
>TRBJ1-1|TRBV2|-|once
TGTGCCAGCAGTGAAAAGGCGGGGGGACGGGAAGCTTTCTTT
CASSEKAGGREAFF
>TRBJ1-1|TRBV19|TRBD1|once
TGTGCCAGTAACCTCAGGGGGCTAGGGACTGAAGCTTTCTTT
CASNLRGLGTEAFF
>TRBJ2-3|TRBV7-9|-|-
TGTGCCAGCAGCTGGGGAGGGGGTGATACGCAGTATTTT
CASSWGGGDTQYF
>TRBJ1-1|TRBV2|-|once
TGTGCCAGCACGAAGGAGGGGATCACTGAAGCTTTCTTT
CASTKEGITEAFF
>TRBJ2-7|TRBV5-4|TRBD1|-
TGTGCCAGCAGCCCACGGGACAGGGTTGACGAGCAGTACTTC
CASSPRDRVDEQYF
>TRBJ2-5|TRBV11-2|TRBD1|-
TGTGCCAGCAGCTTAGAGGGAAGACAGGGACAGTACTTC
CASSLEGRQGQYF
>TRBJ2-4|TRBV29-1|-|-
TGCAGCGTTGAAGGCAGGGGCAAAAACATTCAGTACTTC
CSVEGRGKNIQYF
>TRBJ2-2|TRBV9|-|once
TGTGCCAGCAGCGTACTCTCGGACAGGGAGCTGTTTTTT
CASSVLSDRELFF
>TRBJ2-7|TRBV7-3|-|-
TGTGCCAGCAGCCCATCCGATACTTCCGAGCAGTACTTC
CASSPSDTSEQYF
>TRBJ2-5|TRBV18|-|-
TGTGCCAGCTCACCACCACCCGGAGAGACCCAGTACTTC
CASSPPPGETQYF
>TRBJ2-7|TRBV5-1|TRBD2|-
TGCGCCAGCAGCTTGGGTACTAGCGGGGGGTTTGGCTCCTACGAGCAGTACTTC
CASSLGTSGGFGSYEQYF